This TCR beta chain comes out of a study of blood T cell repertoires in COVID-19. On the study more broadly: Sites in the United States, Italy and Spain provided acute and convalescent COVID-19 samples. PBMCs, B-cell-depleted T cells, or T cells provided the cDNA or gDNA that made up the material.

This clone was observed a single time. V dropped 0 bases and J dropped 10 bases, with 12 bases sitting between them. This CDR3 spans 13 amino acids. The germline gives CDR1 SGHTA, CDR2 FQGNSA. Authors' methods: Cell counts per sample came from amplifying reference gene primers. The table came from immunoSEQ multiplex PCR; TCRdb's copy has only in-frame clones and leaves some out. V, J and clone size are those of that table, while D and trimming were read from the DNA. Of 140,000 to 150,000 clones in the sample, around four fifths were seen once. This chain uses TRBV7-2 with TRBJ1-1; D unresolved. The sequence was obtained from a woman in her thirties or forties with active or convalescent COVID-19. The specimen was peripheral blood. Here the CDR3 reads CASSLAVRERAFF. CDR3 sequence (DNA): TGTGCCAGCAGCTTAGCGGTCCGGGAGAGAGCTTTCTTT.